Following are 25 T cell receptor beta chains from one sample sequenced in a study of identical twins. Each CDR3 protein is one row after TCRdb ran MiXCR on the 5' RACE reads. The sample consists of fewer than 900,000 distinct CDR3 sequences, 15% to 20% of them appearing once. These data were likewise used in another study, on T cells expressing NK-cell markers.

Sequenced material: PBMCs. The receptor set was obtained from a woman aged 18 to 35 in good health.

The rearrangement uses TRBV5-1 and TRBJ2-1; possible D gene TRBD2, 5 bases. The V gene lost 5 bases and the J gene lost 7 bases, with 13 bases spanning the gap. Per germline, CDR1 SGHRS and CDR2 YFSETQ. The CDR3 is 13 amino acids. The CDR3 DNA reads as TGCGCCAGCAGGGTAGCGTTCTTGAATGAGCAGTTCTTC. It encodes CASRVAFLNEQFF.

The chain couples TRBV6-4 to TRBJ2-5; D is perhaps TRBD1 (6 bases). Trimming took off 6 bases at V and 4 bases at J, with 12 bases between the two ends. In germline, CDR1 is MRHNA, CDR2 SNTAGT. The CDR3 has 13 residues. Written as DNA, the CDR3 is TGTGCCAGCAGCACAACAGGGTCAGAGACCCAGTACTTC. Translation: CASSTTGSETQYF.

J is TRBJ1-1 and V is TRBV20-1, with 7 positions matching TRBD1. Germline CDR1 reads DFQATT; CDR2 reads SNEGSKA (reference sequence). V dropped 5 bases and J dropped 5; count of bases not matched to a gene: 14. The CDR3 has 15 residues. The CDR3: CSAPALTGIETEAFF. CDR3 nucleotide sequence: TGCAGTGCTCCGGCCCTGACAGGGATAGAGACTGAAGCTTTCTTT.

This clonotype was picked up a small number of times. J is TRBJ2-1 and V is TRBV6-2 or TRBV6-3; 10 bases line up with TRBD1. The germline V gene has CDR1 MNHEY and CDR2 SVGEGT. V gave up 8 bases and J gave up 5 bases; unmatched junction bases: 18. This CDR3 is 18 amino acids long. As DNA, the CDR3 is TGTGCCAGCCGAAAGTACCTCCGACCGGGACAGGGGAACAATGAGCAGTTCTTC. Amino acids: CASRKYLRPGQGNNEQFF.

This clonotype has only a few counts. The gene calls are TRBV12-3 or TRBV12-4 and TRBJ2-3, with D perhaps TRBD1 (5 bases). This CDR3 is 15 amino acids long. Trimming took 3 bases from V and 2 from J, leaving 12 bases between them. The CDR3 bases are TGTGCCAGCAGTTTTGCCAGGGCCATCACAGATACGCAGTATTTT. Protein product: CASSFARAITDTQYF.

This clonotype was counted many times. The CDR3 DNA reads TGTGCCAGCAGCTCTAGCGGGGGTCGAAGCACAGATACGCAGTATTTT. This codes for CASSSSGGRSTDTQYF. V and J are TRBV5-4 and TRBJ2-3; 10 nucleotides match TRBD2. This CDR3 spans 16 amino acids. Germline CDR1 and CDR2: SGHNT and YYREEE (reference sequence). J lost 0 bases, V lost 3 bases, and 4 bases had no gene match.

This clonotype came up a few times. The chain combines TRBV20-1 with TRBJ2-7; the D gene is possibly TRBD1 (6 bases). The CDR3 consists of 16 residues. V lost 2 bases, J lost 1 base, and 18 bases lay in between. Germline V gene sequence: CDR1 DFQATT, CDR2 SNEGSKA (reference sequence). The CDR3 reads CSARPMLQGSSYEQYF. CDR3 bases: TGCAGTGCTAGACCTATGCTACAGGGATCTTCCTACGAGCAGTACTTC.

The chain uses TRBV7-9 and TRBJ1-2; D perhaps matches TRBD1 (6 bases). V gave up 5 bases and J gave up 4 bases, with 14 bases separating them. Germline-derived CDR1 and CDR2 are SEHNR and FQNEAQ (reference sequence). The CDR3 is 14 residues long. In nucleotides, the CDR3 is TGTGCCAGCAGCGCATTGACAGGAAGCTATGGCTACACCTTC. This sequence encodes CASSALTGSYGYTF.

This clonotype was found many times. This sequence joins TRBV6-1 and TRBJ2-1; TRBD2 aligns across 9 bases. The V gene's germline CDR1 is MNHNS and CDR2 SASEGT. V trimming: 6 bases; J trimming: 9 bases; junction bases outside the gene matches: 12. This CDR3 spans 15 amino acids. The DNA for the CDR3 is TGTGCCAGCAGATTTAGCGGGAGCCCCCCTAGTGAGCAGTTCTTC. As protein: CASRFSGSPPSEQFF.

This clonotype has a handful of counts. The V gene is TRBV29-1, the J gene TRBJ2-2; TRBD2 agrees at 9 bases. In germline, CDR1 is SQVTM, CDR2 ANQGSEA. The junction had 7 bases not matched to a gene; V was cut back by 7 bases and J by 4 bases. The CDR3 spans 14 residues. CDR3 DNA: TGCAGCGCTCTAGCGGGGCGTCTCACCGGGGAGCTGTTTTTT. Its protein product is CSALAGRLTGELFF.

This clonotype was seen a handful of times. The chain joins TRBV14 to TRBJ2-7, with D unresolved. CDR1 SGHDN and CDR2 FVKESK come from the germline V gene. The CDR3 sequence is 13 residues long. V was trimmed by 4 bases and J by 6 bases, leaving 13 bases between them. The CDR3 loop is CASSPATYVEQYF. The CDR3 bases are TGTGCCAGCAGCCCCGCCACCTACGTCGAGCAGTACTTC. Complete variable domain (other parts from reference TRBV14 and TRBJ2-7): EAGVTQFPSHSVIEKGQTVTLRCDPISGHDNLYWYRRVMGKEIKFLLHFVKESKQDESGMPNNRFLAERTGGTYSTLKVQPAELEDSGVYFCASSPATYVEQYFGPGTRLTVT.

The gene calls are TRBV29-1 and TRBJ1-1; D is perhaps TRBD1 (5 bases). Per the germline V gene, CDR1 is SQVTM and CDR2 is ANQGSEA. The germline V and J ends were trimmed by 3 bases and 1 base, with 12 bases remaining between them. This CDR3 region has 14 residues. CDR3 region: CSVDQGSPNTEAFF. DNA of the CDR3: TGCAGCGTTGATCAGGGATCCCCGAACACTGAAGCTTTCTTT.

The chain couples TRBV20-1 to TRBJ2-7; weak D call: TRBD1 (8 bases). Trimming left V 0 bases short and J 5 bases short, with 20 bases between. This CDR3 has 16 residues. Germline loops: CDR1 DFQATT, CDR2 SNEGSKA (reference sequence). The CDR3 DNA reads as TGCAGTGCTAGAGACCCCCGGACAGGGAGGGTCGACGAGCAGTACTTC. Residues: CSARDPRTGRVDEQYF.

This clonotype was seen a few times. This sequence joins TRBV9 and TRBJ2-5; the D gene is possibly TRBD1 (6 bases). V gave up 2 bases and J gave up 2 bases, with 13 bases separating them. Germline-derived CDR1 and CDR2 are SGDLS and YYNGEE. There are 15 residues in the CDR3. The CDR3 loop is CASSVGHSGQETQYF. CDR3 nucleotide sequence: TGTGCCAGCAGCGTGGGACATAGTGGGCAAGAGACCCAGTACTTC.

For this clonotype: This clone may be a read error of a much larger clone one base away. V and J are TRBV6-1 and TRBJ1-4; no reliable D call. The V end lost 5 bases, the J end lost 7 bases, and 11 bases lay between the germline ends. The germline CDR1 and CDR2 sequences are MNHNS and SASEGT. The CDR3 is 13 amino acids. The chain's CDR3 is CASSQLWGEKLFF. The DNA of the CDR3 is TGTGCCAGCAGTCAACTGTGGGGTGAAAAACTGTTTTTT.

This sequence joins TRBV5-1 and TRBJ1-2, with D possibly being TRBD1 (6 bases). Germline V gives CDR1 SGHRS, CDR2 YFSETQ. V shed 0 bases and J shed 5 bases, with 11 bases lying between them. This CDR3 is built from 14 residues. The CDR3 sequence: CASSLDRVTYGYTF. CDR3 sequence (DNA): TGCGCCAGCAGCTTGGACAGGGTTACTTATGGCTACACCTTC.

The CDR3 spells CASSPRVGGYEQFF. CDR3 bases: TGTGCCAGCAGCCCCCGGGTAGGGGGGTATGAGCAGTTCTTC. The chain links TRBV5-5 to TRBJ2-1; D assignment may be TRBD1 or TRBD2 (6 bases each). Germline values: CDR1 SGHKS, CDR2 YYEKEE (reference sequence). This CDR3 region has 14 residues. Trimming removed 4 bases from V and 8 bases from J, with 16 bases in between.

This chain links TRBV3-1 with TRBJ2-7; D is unresolved. The CDR3 is 14 amino acids. Trimming removed 1 base at V and 2 bases at J, with 9 bases between. From germline, CDR1 is LGHDT and CDR2 YNNKEL (reference sequence). The CDR3, as DNA: TGTGCCAGCAGCCAAGGTTACCAAGCCTACGAGCAGTACTTC. This sequence encodes CASSQGYQAYEQYF.

In this sample, this clonotype turned up many times. V usage is TRBV20-1 and J usage is TRBJ1-1; weak D call: TRBD1 (5 bases). CDR3 length equals 14 residues. Trimming removed 7 bases from V and 4 bases from J, with 19 bases in between. The germline V gene has CDR1 DFQATT and CDR2 SNEGSKA (reference sequence). The CDR3 here is CSVGDRRSGTEAFF. The DNA of the CDR3 is TGCAGTGTAGGGGACCGTCGATCAGGCACTGAAGCTTTCTTT.

The chain is built from TRBV20-1 and TRBJ2-3; D not certain. V dropped 3 bases and J dropped 1 base, with 14 bases sitting between them. CDR3 length: 15 residues. Germline-derived CDR1 and CDR2 are DFQATT and SNEGSKA (reference sequence). The CDR3, as DNA: TGCAGTGCTAGTTCACGAGCGATGGGCACAGATACGCAGTATTTT. It yields the protein CSASSRAMGTDTQYF.

Only a few counts were recorded for this clonotype. CDR3 in DNA: TGCGCCAGCAGGGGTTCGACTAGTGTGAAGCAAGAGACCCAGTACTTC. Translated: CASRGSTSVKQETQYF. J is TRBJ2-5 and V is TRBV5-1, with D tentatively TRBD2 (6 bases). This CDR3 comprises 16 residues. CDR1 is SGHRS, CDR2 YFSETQ, per germline. Trimming left V 5 bases short and J 2 bases short, with 19 bases between.

This clonotype was observed a few times. The chain has TRBV29-1 and TRBJ2-7; D perhaps matches TRBD2 (5 bases). Trimming took off 0 bases at V and 6 bases at J, with 12 bases between the two ends. The CDR3 length is 13 residues. Germline CDR1 SQVTM, CDR2 ANQGSEA. CDR3 in DNA: TGCAGCGTTGAAGACAGTCCTGGAGGCGAGCAGTACTTC. It translates to CSVEDSPGGEQYF.

This clonotype was counted between two and nine times. V usage is TRBV10-3 and J usage is TRBJ2-2; D ambiguous. Germline assignment: CDR1 ENHRY and CDR2 SYGVKD. The CDR3 has 14 amino acids. Trimming removed 0 bases from V and 0 bases from J, with 2 bases in between. This CDR3 is CAISESPNTGELFF. As DNA, the CDR3 is TGTGCCATCAGTGAGTCCCCGAACACCGGGGAGCTGTTTTTT.

This clonotype was observed a few times. The V gene is TRBV5-1, the J gene TRBJ2-4; 10 bases map to TRBD1. V shed 3 bases, J shed 2 bases, and the junction held 8 bases outside the gene matches. The V gene's germline CDR1 is SGHRS and CDR2 YFSETQ. CDR3 size: 17 residues. The CDR3 reads CASSSPPGQGTKNIQYF. The CDR3 nucleotides are TGCGCCAGCAGCTCACCTCCGGGACAGGGGACCAAAAACATTCAGTACTTC.

This chain links TRBV9 with TRBJ2-1; D gene uncertain. The ends were cut back, 7 bases at V and 2 bases at J, with 10 bases in the middle. CDR1 is SGDLS and CDR2 is YYNGEE in the germline V gene. This CDR3 is 13 amino acids long. CDR3: CASARRTYNEQFF. CDR3 nucleotides: TGTGCCAGCGCAAGACGGACCTACAATGAGCAGTTCTTC.